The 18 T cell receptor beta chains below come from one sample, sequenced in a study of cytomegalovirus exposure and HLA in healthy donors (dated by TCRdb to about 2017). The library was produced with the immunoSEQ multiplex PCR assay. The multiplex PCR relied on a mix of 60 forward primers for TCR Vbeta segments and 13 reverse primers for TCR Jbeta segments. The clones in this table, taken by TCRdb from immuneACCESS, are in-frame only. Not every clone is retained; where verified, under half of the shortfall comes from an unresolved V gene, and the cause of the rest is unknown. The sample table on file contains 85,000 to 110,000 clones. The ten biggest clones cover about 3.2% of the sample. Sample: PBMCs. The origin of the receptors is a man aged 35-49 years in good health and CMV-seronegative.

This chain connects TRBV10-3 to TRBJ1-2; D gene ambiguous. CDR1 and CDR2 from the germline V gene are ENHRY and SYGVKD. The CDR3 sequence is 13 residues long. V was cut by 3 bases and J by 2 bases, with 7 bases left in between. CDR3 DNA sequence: TGTGCCATCAGTGACCAGATGAACTATGGCTACACCTTC. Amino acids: CAISDQMNYGYTF.

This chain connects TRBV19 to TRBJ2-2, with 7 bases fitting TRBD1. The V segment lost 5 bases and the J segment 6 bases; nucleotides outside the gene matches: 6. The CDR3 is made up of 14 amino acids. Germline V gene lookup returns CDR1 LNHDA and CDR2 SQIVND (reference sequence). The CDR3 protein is CASSLTGNAGELFF. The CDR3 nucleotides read TGTGCCAGTAGTCTGACAGGGAATGCCGGGGAGCTGTTTTTT.

As DNA, the CDR3 is TGTGCCAGCTCACCACAACTAGCAGACACCGGGGAGCTGTTTTTT. It codes for CASSPQLADTGELFF. The chain combines TRBV18 with TRBJ2-2; maybe TRBD2 (6 bases). Germline lookup yields CDR1 KGHSH and CDR2 LQKENI. The CDR3 length is 15 residues. V lost 1 base, J lost 3 bases, and 9 bases lay in between.

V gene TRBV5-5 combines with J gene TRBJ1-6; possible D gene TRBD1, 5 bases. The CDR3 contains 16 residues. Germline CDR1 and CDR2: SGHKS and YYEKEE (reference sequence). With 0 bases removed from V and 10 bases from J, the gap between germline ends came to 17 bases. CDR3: CASSLDPGTTNSPLHF. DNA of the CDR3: TGTGCCAGCAGCTTGGATCCGGGGACTACAAACTCACCCCTCCACTTT.

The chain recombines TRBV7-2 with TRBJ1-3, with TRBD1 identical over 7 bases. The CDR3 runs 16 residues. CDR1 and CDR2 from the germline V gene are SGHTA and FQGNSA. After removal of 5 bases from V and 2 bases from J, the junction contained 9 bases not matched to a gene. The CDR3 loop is CASSPWTGLTGNTIYF. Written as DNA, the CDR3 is TGTGCCAGCAGCCCCTGGACAGGTTTGACTGGAAACACCATATATTTT. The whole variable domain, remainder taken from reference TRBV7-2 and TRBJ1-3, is GAGVSQSPSNKVTEKGKDVELRCDPISGHTALYWYRQSLGQGLEFLIYFQGNSAPDKSGLPSDRFSAERTGGSVSTLTIQRTQQEDSAVYLCASSPWTGLTGNTIYFGEGSWLTVV.

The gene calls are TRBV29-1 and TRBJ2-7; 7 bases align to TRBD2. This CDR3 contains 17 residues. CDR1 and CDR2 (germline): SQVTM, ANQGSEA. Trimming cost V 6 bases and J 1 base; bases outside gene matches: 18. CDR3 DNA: TGCAGCGTAACCGGGACTACTAAGACCCTGGGGTCCTACGAGCAGTACTTC. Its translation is CSVTGTTKTLGSYEQYF.

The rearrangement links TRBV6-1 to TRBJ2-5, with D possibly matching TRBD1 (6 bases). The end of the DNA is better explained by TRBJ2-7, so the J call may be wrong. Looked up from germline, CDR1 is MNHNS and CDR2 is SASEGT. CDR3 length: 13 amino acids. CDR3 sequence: CASMGQLAYEQYF. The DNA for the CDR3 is TGTGCCAGCATGGGACAATTAGCCTACGAGCAGTACTTC.

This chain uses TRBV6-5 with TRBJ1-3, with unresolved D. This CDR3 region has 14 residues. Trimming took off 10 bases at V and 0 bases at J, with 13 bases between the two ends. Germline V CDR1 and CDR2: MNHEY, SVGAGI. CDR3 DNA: TGTGCCACCTCAAGCGAGGGCTCTGGAAACACCATATATTTT. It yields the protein CATSSEGSGNTIYF.

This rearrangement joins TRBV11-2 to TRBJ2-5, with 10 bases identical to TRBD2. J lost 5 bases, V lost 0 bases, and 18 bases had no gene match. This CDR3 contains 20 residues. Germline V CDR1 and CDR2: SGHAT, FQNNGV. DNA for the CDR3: TGTGCCAGCAGCTTAGATCATGCTAGCGGGAGCCCCAGGGCTGGGGAGACCCAGTACTTC. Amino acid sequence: CASSLDHASGSPRAGETQYF.

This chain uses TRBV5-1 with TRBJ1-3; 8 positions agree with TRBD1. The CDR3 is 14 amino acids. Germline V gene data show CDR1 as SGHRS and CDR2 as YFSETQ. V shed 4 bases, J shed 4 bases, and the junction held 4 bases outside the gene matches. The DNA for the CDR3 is TGCGCCAGCAGCCAGGACAGGGAAGGAAACACCATATATTTT. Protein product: CASSQDREGNTIYF.

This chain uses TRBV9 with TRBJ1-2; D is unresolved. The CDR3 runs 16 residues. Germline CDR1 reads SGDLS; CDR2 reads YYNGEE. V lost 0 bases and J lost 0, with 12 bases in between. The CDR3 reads CASSVGEGPANYGYTF. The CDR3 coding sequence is TGTGCCAGCAGCGTAGGAGAGGGCCCAGCTAACTATGGCTACACCTTC.

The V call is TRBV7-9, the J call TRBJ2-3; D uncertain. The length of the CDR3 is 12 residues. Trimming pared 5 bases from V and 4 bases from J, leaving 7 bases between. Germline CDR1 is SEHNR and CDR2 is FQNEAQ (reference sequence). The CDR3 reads CASSPESDTQYF. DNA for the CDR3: TGTGCCAGCAGCCCCGAGTCAGATACGCAGTATTTT. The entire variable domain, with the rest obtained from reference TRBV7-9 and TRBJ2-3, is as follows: DTGVSQNPRHKITKRGQNVTFRCDPISEHNRLYWYRQTLGQGPEFLTYFQNEAQLEKSRLLSDRFSAERPKGSFSTLEIQRTEQGDSAMYLCASSPESDTQYFGPGTRLTVL.

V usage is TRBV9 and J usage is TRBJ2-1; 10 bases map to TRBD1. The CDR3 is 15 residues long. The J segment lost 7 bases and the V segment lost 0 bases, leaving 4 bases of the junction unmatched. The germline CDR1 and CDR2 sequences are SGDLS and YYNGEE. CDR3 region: CASSVGQGAVNEQFF. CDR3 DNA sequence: TGTGCCAGCAGCGTAGGACAGGGGGCGGTGAATGAGCAGTTCTTC.

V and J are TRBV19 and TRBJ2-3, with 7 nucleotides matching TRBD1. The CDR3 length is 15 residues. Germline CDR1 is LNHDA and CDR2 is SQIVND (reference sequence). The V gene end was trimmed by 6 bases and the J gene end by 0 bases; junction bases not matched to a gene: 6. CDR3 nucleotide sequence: TGTGCCAGTAGCAAGGGGGCTCTTAGCACAGATACGCAGTATTTT. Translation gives CASSKGALSTDTQYF.

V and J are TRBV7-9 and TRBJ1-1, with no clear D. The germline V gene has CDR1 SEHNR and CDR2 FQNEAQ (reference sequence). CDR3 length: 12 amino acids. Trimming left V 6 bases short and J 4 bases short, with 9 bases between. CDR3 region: CASRPGGTEAFF. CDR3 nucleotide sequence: TGTGCCAGCAGGCCGGGTGGCACTGAAGCTTTCTTT.

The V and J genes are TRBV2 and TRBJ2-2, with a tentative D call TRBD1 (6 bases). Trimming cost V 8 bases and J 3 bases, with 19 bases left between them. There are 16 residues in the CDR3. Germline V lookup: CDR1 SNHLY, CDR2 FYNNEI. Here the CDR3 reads CASGFLRGGDTGELFF. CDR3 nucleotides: TGTGCCAGCGGGTTTCTCAGGGGCGGTGACACCGGGGAGCTGTTTTTT.

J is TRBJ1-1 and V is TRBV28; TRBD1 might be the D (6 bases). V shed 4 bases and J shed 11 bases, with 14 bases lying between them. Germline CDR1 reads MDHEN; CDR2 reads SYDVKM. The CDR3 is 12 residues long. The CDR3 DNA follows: TGTGCCAGCAGTTCGTTGGACAGAGGGGCTTTCTTT. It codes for CASSSLDRGAFF.

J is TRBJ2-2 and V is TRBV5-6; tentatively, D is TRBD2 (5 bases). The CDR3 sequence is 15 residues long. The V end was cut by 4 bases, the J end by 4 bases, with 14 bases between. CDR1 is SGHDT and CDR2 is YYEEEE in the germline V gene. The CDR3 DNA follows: TGTGCCAGCAGCCCACGGAGGCCGTCCACCGGGGAGCTGTTTTTT. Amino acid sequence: CASSPRRPSTGELFF.